The source of this T cell receptor beta chain is a study of T-cell reconstitution after alpha-beta-depleted transplantation in children. General study results and limits: Newly generated T cells supplied most T-cell counts and diversity one year post-transplant. Reported findings indicate that, about two months after transplant, alpha-beta T cells came from several hundred expanded clones, which were derived from non-depleted graft cells. Certain patients had high TCRbeta diversity at day 60, and it came from recipient T cells and thymic progenitors that survived.

Unique molecular identifiers were built into the TCRbeta library. A single record per CDR3 protein comes from TCRdb applying MiXCR to the PCR reads. The data hold 77,000 or so distinct CDR3 sequences, with approximately 18% observed a single time. This clonotype was observed a few times. Its cognate antigen is unknown. The origin of this receptor is a male patient aged 2 to 10 who had a stem cell transplant for acute lymphoblastic leukemia, so the T cells may come from the graft donor. Specimen: PBMCs, mostly from graft donor cells, collected 360 days after TCRalphabeta/CD19-depleted stem cell transplant.

As DNA, the CDR3 is TGTGCCAGCAGCTTTCAAGTGAGACTCCCCACAGATACGCAGTATTTT. This encodes CASSFQVRLPTDTQYF. The rearrangement joins TRBV5-5 to TRBJ2-3; D call uncertain. Germline CDR1 is SGHKS and CDR2 is YYEKEE (reference sequence). The CDR3 is 16 amino acids. Trimming took off 2 bases at V and 2 bases at J, with 15 bases between the two ends. The full variable domain, completed using reference TRBV5-5 and TRBJ2-3, is DAGVTQSPTHLIKTRGQQVTLRCSPISGHKSVSWYQQVLGQGPQFIFQYYEKEERGRGNFPDRFSARQFPNYSSELNVNALLLGDSALYLCASSFQVRLPTDTQYFGPGTRLTVL.